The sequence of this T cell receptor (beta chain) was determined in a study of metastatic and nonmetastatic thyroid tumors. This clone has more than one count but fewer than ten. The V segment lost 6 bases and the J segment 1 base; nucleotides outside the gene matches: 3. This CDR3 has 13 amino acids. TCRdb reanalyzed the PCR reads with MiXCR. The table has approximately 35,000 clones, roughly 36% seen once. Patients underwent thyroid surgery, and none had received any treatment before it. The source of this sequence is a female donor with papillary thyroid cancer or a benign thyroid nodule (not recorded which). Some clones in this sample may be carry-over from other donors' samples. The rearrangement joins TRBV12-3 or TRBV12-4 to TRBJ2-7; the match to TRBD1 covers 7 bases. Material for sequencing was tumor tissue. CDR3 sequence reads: CASRDRRSYEQYF. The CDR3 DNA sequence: TGTGCCAGCAGGGACAGGCGATCCTACGAGCAGTACTTC.